Listed here is a single T cell receptor (beta chain). Its antigen is still unknown. Sorted-subset replicate PCR reactions were performed with approximately 0.2 ug DNA, corresponding to roughly 30,000 T cell genomes. Using immunoSEQ multiplex PCR, the repertoire was profiled, and TCRdb retains in-frame clones only, with some absent. This table has some 2,500,000 clones, around 92% appearing once. The source of the sample is a study of shared clonotypes between healthy human individuals. Study-level information: Per donor, three plates held CD4 naive cells, three held CD4 memory, two held CD8 naive and one held CD8 memory. Study-wide findings and caveats: Relative to clonotypes present in all four donors, those not shared had lower generation probabilities.

Germline CDR1 reads SGHRS; CDR2 reads YFSETQ. The CDR3 covers 15 residues. J lost 2 bases, V lost 4 bases, and 9 bases had no gene match. Sequenced input: naive CD4+ T cells from PBMCs. Subset denoted: CD45RA+ positively selected. The rearrangement joins TRBV5-1 to TRBJ2-7; 7 bases are a match to TRBD1. The sequence derives from a man between 18 and 35 years old in good health. Some clones in this sample may be carry-over from other donors' samples. The CDR3 is CASSTGTASAYEQYF. DNA of the CDR3: TGCGCCAGCAGCACAGGGACAGCAAGTGCCTACGAGCAGTACTTC.